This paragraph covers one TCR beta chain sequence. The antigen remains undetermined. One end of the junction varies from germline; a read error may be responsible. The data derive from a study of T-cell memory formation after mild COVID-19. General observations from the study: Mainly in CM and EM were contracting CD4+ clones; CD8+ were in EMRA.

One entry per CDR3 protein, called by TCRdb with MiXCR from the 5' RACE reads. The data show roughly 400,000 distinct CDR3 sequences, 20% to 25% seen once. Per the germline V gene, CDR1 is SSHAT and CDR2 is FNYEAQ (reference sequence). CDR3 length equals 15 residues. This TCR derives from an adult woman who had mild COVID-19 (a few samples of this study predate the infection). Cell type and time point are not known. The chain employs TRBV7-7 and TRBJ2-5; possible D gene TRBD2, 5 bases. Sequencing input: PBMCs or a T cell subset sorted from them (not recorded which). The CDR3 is CASSLAGNPQETQYF. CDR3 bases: TGTGCTAGCAGCTTAGCCGGGAACCCCCAAGAGACCCAGTACTTC. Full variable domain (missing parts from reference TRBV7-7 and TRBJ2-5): GAGVSQSPRYKVTKRGQDVTLRCDPISSHATLYWYQQALGQGPEFLTYFNYEAQPDKSGLPSDRFSAERPEGSISTLTIQRTEQRDSAMYRCASSLAGNPQETQYFGPGTRLLVL.